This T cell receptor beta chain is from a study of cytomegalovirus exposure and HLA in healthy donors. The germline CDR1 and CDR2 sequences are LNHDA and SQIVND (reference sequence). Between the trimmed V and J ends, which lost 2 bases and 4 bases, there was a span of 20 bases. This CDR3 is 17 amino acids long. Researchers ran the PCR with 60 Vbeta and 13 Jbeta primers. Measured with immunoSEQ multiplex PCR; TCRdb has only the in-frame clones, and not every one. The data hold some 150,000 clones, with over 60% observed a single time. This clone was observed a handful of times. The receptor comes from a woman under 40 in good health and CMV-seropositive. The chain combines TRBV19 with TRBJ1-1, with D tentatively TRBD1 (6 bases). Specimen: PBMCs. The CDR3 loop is CASSIRAGGGAGTEAFF. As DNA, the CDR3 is TGTGCCAGTAGTATAAGGGCTGGGGGGGGCGCGGGCACTGAAGCTTTCTTT.